The T cell receptor (beta chain) under discussion was sequenced for a study of T cell responses to AZD1222 COVID-19 vaccine. Using immunoSEQ multiplex PCR, the repertoire was profiled, and TCRdb retains in-frame clones only, with some absent. The sample includes about 130,000 clones, roughly 87% of them seen just once. The sequencing used peripheral blood, collected on day 0 of AZD1222 vaccination. The source is an adult in good health.

CDR3 loop: CASSSRGGSYNEQFF. The DNA of the CDR3 is TGTGCCAGCAGCTCCCGGGGGGGAAGTTACAATGAGCAGTTCTTC. The chain combines TRBV7-9 with TRBJ2-1; 8 bases are a match to TRBD2. CDR3 size: 15 residues. Trimming at V came to 4 bases and at J to 4 bases, leaving 6 bases not matched to a gene. The germline gives CDR1 SEHNR, CDR2 FQNEAQ (reference sequence).